Sequencing of this T cell receptor beta chain was carried out in a study of T-cell memory formation after mild COVID-19. 5'RACE primed from the constant segment yielded TCR alpha and TCR beta cDNA libraries bearing sample barcodes and UMIs. TCRdb called the 5' RACE reads again in MiXCR, with one record for every CDR3 protein. The sample shows some 350,000 distinct CDR3 sequences, roughly 13% of them seen only once. This clonotype was observed a few times. Its target is not known. CDR1 is SEHNR, CDR2 FQNEAQ, per germline (reference sequence). Between the trimmed V and J ends, which lost 5 bases and 4 bases, there was a span of 10 bases. The CDR3 runs 13 residues. Study-wide results and limits: Of the contracting clones, CD4+ ones lay mainly in CM and EM, and CD8+ ones in EMRA.

What was sequenced was PBMCs or a T cell subset sorted from them (not recorded which). V usage is TRBV7-9 and J usage is TRBJ2-3; D is unclear. The receptor comes from a man between 18 and 29 years old who had mild COVID-19 (a few samples of this study predate the infection). Cell type and time point are not known. The CDR3 region has the DNA TGTGCCAGCAGCCCGCCGGTAGCAGATACGCAGTATTTT. Translation: CASSPPVADTQYF.